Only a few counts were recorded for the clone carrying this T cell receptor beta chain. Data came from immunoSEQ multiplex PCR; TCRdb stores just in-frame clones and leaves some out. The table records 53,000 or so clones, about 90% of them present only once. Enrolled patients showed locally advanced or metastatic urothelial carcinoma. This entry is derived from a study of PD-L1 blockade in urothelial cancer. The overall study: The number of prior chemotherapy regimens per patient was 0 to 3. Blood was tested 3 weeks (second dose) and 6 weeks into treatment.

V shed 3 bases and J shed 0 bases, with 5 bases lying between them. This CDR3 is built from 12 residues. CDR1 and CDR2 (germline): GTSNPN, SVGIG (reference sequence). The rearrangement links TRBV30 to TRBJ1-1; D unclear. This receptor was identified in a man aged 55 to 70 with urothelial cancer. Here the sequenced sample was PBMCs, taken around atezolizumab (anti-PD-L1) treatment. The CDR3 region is CAWRSLNTEAFF. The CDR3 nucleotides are TGTGCCTGGAGGAGCCTGAACACTGAAGCTTTCTTT.